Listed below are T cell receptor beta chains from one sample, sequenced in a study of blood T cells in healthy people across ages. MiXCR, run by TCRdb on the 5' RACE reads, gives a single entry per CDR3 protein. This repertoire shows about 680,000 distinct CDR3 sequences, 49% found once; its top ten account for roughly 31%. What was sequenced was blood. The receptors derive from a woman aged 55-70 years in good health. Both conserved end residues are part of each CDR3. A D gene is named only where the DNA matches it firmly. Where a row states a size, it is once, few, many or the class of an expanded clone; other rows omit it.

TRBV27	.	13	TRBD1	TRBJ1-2	CASKERGLRGYTF	TGTGCCAGCAAAGAGAGGGGGCTAAGAGGCTACACCTTC
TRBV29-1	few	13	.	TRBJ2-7	CSVAKVEGYEQYF	TGCAGCGTGGCCAAGGTCGAGGGCTACGAGCAGTACTTC
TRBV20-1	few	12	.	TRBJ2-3	CSAGGFTDTQYF	TGCAGTGCTGGTGGGTTCACAGATACGCAGTATTTT
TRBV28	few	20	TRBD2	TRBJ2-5	CASSFTGRGMTSGSQETQYF	TGTGCCAGCAGTTTCACGGGCAGGGGGATGACTAGCGGGTCTCAAGAGACCCAGTACTTC
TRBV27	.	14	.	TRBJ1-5	CTSSLQGSNQPQHF	TGTACCAGCAGTCTACAGGGTAGCAATCAGCCCCAGCATTTT
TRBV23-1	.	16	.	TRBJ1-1	CASSRSGERLNTEAFF	TGCGCCAGCAGTCGTTCAGGTGAACGACTGAACACTGAAGCTTTCTTT
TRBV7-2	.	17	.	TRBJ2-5	CASLEGGRVASKETQYF	TGTGCCAGCCTCGAGGGGGGTAGGGTAGCCTCAAAAGAGACCCAGTACTTC
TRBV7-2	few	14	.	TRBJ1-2	CASSLQSGNYGYTF	TGTGCCAGCAGCTTACAATCAGGGAACTATGGCTACACCTTC
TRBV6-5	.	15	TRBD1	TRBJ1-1	CASSYTTGGGTEAFF	TGTGCCAGCAGTTACACCACAGGGGGCGGCACTGAAGCTTTCTTT
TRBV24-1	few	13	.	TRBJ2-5	CATSAGAQETQYF	TGTGCCACCAGTGCGGGTGCCCAAGAGACCCAGTACTTC
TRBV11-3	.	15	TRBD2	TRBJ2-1	CASSLGPSGSVEQFF	TGTGCCAGCAGCTTAGGGCCTAGCGGGAGTGTTGAGCAGTTCTTC
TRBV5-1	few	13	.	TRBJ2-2	CASRSPPGGELFF	TGCGCCAGCAGGTCTCCCCCCGGCGGAGAGCTGTTTTTT
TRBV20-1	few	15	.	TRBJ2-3	CSARGGVGGTDTQYF	TGCAGTGCTAGAGGAGGGGTTGGGGGCACAGATACGCAGTATTTT
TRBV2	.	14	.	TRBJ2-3	CASTVRVSTDTQYF	TGTGCCAGCACGGTGCGGGTGAGCACAGATACGCAGTATTTT
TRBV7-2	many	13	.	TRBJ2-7	CASSLAPGREQYF	TGTGCCAGCAGCTTAGCCCCAGGGAGGGAGCAGTACTTC
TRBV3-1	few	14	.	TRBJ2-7	CASSQDWQSHEQYF	TGTGCCAGCAGCCAAGATTGGCAGTCCCACGAGCAGTACTTC
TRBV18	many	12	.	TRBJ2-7	CASAPEGYEQYF	TGTGCCAGCGCACCAGAAGGCTACGAGCAGTACTTC
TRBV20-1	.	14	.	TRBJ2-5	CSAPRTMQSYELYF	TGCAGTGCCCCTCGTACTATGCAATCCTACGAGCTGTACTTC
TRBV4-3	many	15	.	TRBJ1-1	CASSQENIGDTEAFF	TGCGCCAGCAGCCAAGAGAACATCGGGGACACTGAAGCTTTCTTT
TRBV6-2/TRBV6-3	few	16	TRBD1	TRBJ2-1	CASRPFRDRSYNEQFF	TGTGCCAGCAGACCGTTCCGGGACAGATCCTACAATGAGCAGTTCTTC